A selection of T cell receptor beta chains follows, all from one sample in a study of blood T cells in healthy people across ages. One entry per CDR3 protein results from TCRdb running MiXCR on the 5' RACE reads. The sample includes some 760,000 distinct CDR3 sequences, 25% of them seen just once. The data were also submitted as part of a second study, on T cells of mothers and their children.

Material for sequencing was blood. These receptors were collected from a boy between 10 and 17 years old in good health. Each CDR3 is given with its conserved first and last residue. Each record gives: CDR3 protein, CDR3 DNA, clone size, V gene, J gene, D gene. The D gene is left open where the match is weak. Rows give clone size only sometimes, using once, few, many, or a class for an expanded clone.

cdr3_aa: CASSLVGQGTEAFF; cdr3_nt: TGTGCCAGCAGTTTAGTAGGGCAGGGGACTGAAGCTTTCTTT; clone_size: -; v_call: TRBV12-3/TRBV12-4; j_call: TRBJ1-1; d_call: -
cdr3_aa: CSASPGGTGNQPQHF; cdr3_nt: TGCAGTGCTAGCCCCGGGGGGACGGGCAATCAGCCCCAGCATTTT; clone_size: -; v_call: TRBV20-1; j_call: TRBJ1-5; d_call: -
cdr3_aa: CASSQDIEGAKTQYF; cdr3_nt: TGCGCCAGCAGCCAAGACATTGAGGGGGCGAAGACCCAGTACTTC; clone_size: -; v_call: TRBV4-1; j_call: TRBJ2-5; d_call: TRBD1
cdr3_aa: CATSDLHGGTGGYNEQFF; cdr3_nt: TGTGCCACCAGTGATTTGCACGGGGGGACAGGGGGATACAATGAGCAGTTCTTC; clone_size: few; v_call: TRBV24-1; j_call: TRBJ2-1; d_call: TRBD1
cdr3_aa: CASSQLAGVKNEQFF; cdr3_nt: TGTGCCAGCAGCCAACTAGCGGGAGTAAAAAATGAGCAGTTCTTC; clone_size: -; v_call: TRBV28; j_call: TRBJ2-1; d_call: TRBD2
cdr3_aa: CATSREQLSTDTQYF; cdr3_nt: TGTGCCACCAGCAGAGAGCAGTTAAGCACAGATACGCAGTATTTT; clone_size: -; v_call: TRBV15; j_call: TRBJ2-3; d_call: -
cdr3_aa: CASSFSGRFYEQYF; cdr3_nt: TGTGCCAGCAGTTTCTCGGGGAGGTTCTACGAGCAGTACTTC; clone_size: -; v_call: TRBV28; j_call: TRBJ2-7; d_call: -
cdr3_aa: CSVGVAGGVTDTQYF; cdr3_nt: TGCAGCGTAGGAGTAGCGGGAGGAGTCACAGATACGCAGTATTTT; clone_size: few; v_call: TRBV29-1; j_call: TRBJ2-3; d_call: TRBD2
cdr3_aa: CASSLGPGSWETQYF; cdr3_nt: TGTGCCAGCAGTCTAGGGCCAGGGTCATGGGAGACCCAGTACTTC; clone_size: -; v_call: TRBV7-2; j_call: TRBJ2-5; d_call: -
cdr3_aa: CSARASSSYEQYF; cdr3_nt: TGCAGTGCTAGAGCTAGCTCCTCCTACGAGCAGTACTTC; clone_size: -; v_call: TRBV20-1; j_call: TRBJ2-7; d_call: -
cdr3_aa: CASHGLAGYGQYF; cdr3_nt: TGTGCCAGCCACGGACTAGCGGGATACGGGCAGTACTTC; clone_size: few; v_call: TRBV7-9; j_call: TRBJ2-7; d_call: TRBD2
cdr3_aa: CASSLKGGVDYEQYF; cdr3_nt: TGTGCCAGCAGCTTAAAAGGGGGTGTAGACTACGAGCAGTACTTC; clone_size: few; v_call: TRBV7-3; j_call: TRBJ2-7; d_call: -
cdr3_aa: CASSSSRYQETQYF; cdr3_nt: TGTGCCAGCAGTTCCTCCCGGTACCAAGAGACCCAGTACTTC; clone_size: -; v_call: TRBV27; j_call: TRBJ2-5; d_call: -